In this sample, the clone carrying this T cell receptor beta chain turned up many times. Its matching antigen is unknown. V lost 8 bases to trimming and J lost 4 bases; unmatched junction nucleotides: 8. The CDR3 consists of 14 residues. This record belongs to a study of T cell repertoires in cytomegalovirus infection. Study context: CMV infection plus the matching HLA type was flagged by public TCR beta signatures.

A single record per CDR3 protein comes from TCRdb applying MiXCR to the reads. The table lists under 200,000 distinct CDR3 sequences, 8% to 10% of them singletons. General study results and limits: There were HLA-C-restricted CMV-specific TCR beta clonotypes dominating the ex vivo response.

The rearrangement links TRBV12-3 or TRBV12-4 to TRBJ1-5, with 7 bases matching TRBD1. What was sequenced was PBMCs. This receptor was obtained from a human donor in good health (CMV status not recorded). Some clones in this sample may be carry-over from other donors' samples. CDR3 sequence: CASVETGPNQPQHF. The CDR3 coding sequence is TGTGCCAGCGTGGAGACAGGGCCTAATCAGCCCCAGCATTTT.